These T cell receptor beta chains were read from a single sample in a study of brain T cells in children with intractable seizures. TCRdb's copy holds only in-frame clones and misses some; the assay was immunoSEQ multiplex PCR. Altogether over 95,000 clones are present, around 94% being singletons, with the ten largest covering 3.8%. The input for sequencing was peripheral blood, taken at surgery. The receptors were sampled from a boy under two years old with hemimegalencephaly and intractable seizures. Each CDR3 is given with its conserved first and last residue. Each record gives: clone size, V gene, D gene, J gene, CDR3 protein, CDR3 DNA. A D gene is named only where the DNA matches it firmly. Size values are once, few and many counts, or a class for expanded clones, and some rows have none.

abundance: -; v_gene: TRBV24-1; d_gene: -; j_gene: TRBJ2-3; CDR3aa: CATSDFKRAKLTDTQYF; CDR3nt: TGTGCCACCAGTGATTTTAAGCGGGCAAAACTCACAGATACGCAGTATTTT
abundance: -; v_gene: TRBV28; d_gene: -; j_gene: TRBJ1-6; CDR3aa: CASNPDRRPPNSPLHF; CDR3nt: TGTGCCAGCAACCCCGACAGGAGACCACCGAATTCACCCCTCCACTTT
abundance: -; v_gene: TRBV6-2/TRBV6-3; d_gene: -; j_gene: TRBJ1-1; CDR3aa: CASSYRVNTEAFF; CDR3nt: TGTGCCAGCAGTTACCGGGTGAACACTGAAGCTTTCTTT
abundance: -; v_gene: TRBV19; d_gene: -; j_gene: TRBJ1-2; CDR3aa: CASSIGSGNYGYTF; CDR3nt: TGTGCCAGTAGTATAGGGTCCGGTAACTATGGCTACACCTTC
abundance: -; v_gene: TRBV28; d_gene: -; j_gene: TRBJ2-4; CDR3aa: CASTRPGGGNIQYF; CDR3nt: TGTGCCAGCACCAGACCAGGGGGGGGGAACATTCAGTACTTC
abundance: -; v_gene: TRBV19; d_gene: -; j_gene: TRBJ1-5; CDR3aa: CASSSGTKLSNQPQHF; CDR3nt: TGTGCCAGTAGTTCCGGGACAAAACTTAGCAATCAGCCCCAGCATTTT
abundance: -; v_gene: TRBV2; d_gene: TRBD1; j_gene: TRBJ1-4; CDR3aa: CASSEGTGNEKLFF; CDR3nt: TGTGCCAGCAGTGAAGGGACAGGGAATGAAAAACTGTTTTTT
abundance: -; v_gene: TRBV28; d_gene: -; j_gene: TRBJ2-7; CDR3aa: CASGTGAYYEQYF; CDR3nt: TGTGCCAGCGGCACGGGAGCCTACTACGAGCAGTACTTC
abundance: -; v_gene: TRBV6-1; d_gene: -; j_gene: TRBJ1-2; CDR3aa: CASSEARTYGYTF; CDR3nt: TGTGCCAGCAGTGAAGCTCGCACCTATGGCTACACCTTC
abundance: -; v_gene: TRBV3-1/TRBV3-2; d_gene: TRBD1; j_gene: TRBJ1-5; CDR3aa: CASSLSTGTGANQPQHF; CDR3nt: TGTGCCAGCAGCCTGTCTACCGGGACAGGGGCCAATCAGCCCCAGCATTTT
abundance: -; v_gene: TRBV5-4; d_gene: TRBD2; j_gene: TRBJ2-1; CDR3aa: CASSVGLASANEQFF; CDR3nt: TGTGCCAGCAGCGTGGGACTAGCAAGTGCCAATGAGCAGTTCTTC
abundance: -; v_gene: TRBV2; d_gene: -; j_gene: TRBJ2-5; CDR3aa: CASSPTDYQETQYF; CDR3nt: TGTGCCAGCAGTCCGACAGACTACCAAGAGACCCAGTACTTC
abundance: -; v_gene: TRBV18; d_gene: TRBD1; j_gene: TRBJ2-3; CDR3aa: CASSPIEGQGATADTQYF; CDR3nt: TGTGCCAGCTCACCGATAGAGGGACAGGGGGCCACCGCAGATACGCAGTATTTT
abundance: -; v_gene: TRBV6-5; d_gene: TRBD1; j_gene: TRBJ1-2; CDR3aa: CASTRDRGYGYTF; CDR3nt: TGTGCCAGCACCAGGGACAGGGGGTATGGCTACACCTTC
abundance: -; v_gene: TRBV6-5; d_gene: TRBD1; j_gene: TRBJ2-7; CDR3aa: CASRGGTGSTYEQYF; CDR3nt: TGTGCCAGCAGGGGTGGGACAGGGTCGACCTACGAGCAGTACTTC
abundance: -; v_gene: TRBV9; d_gene: -; j_gene: TRBJ2-1; CDR3aa: CASSDQLRLPFREQFF; CDR3nt: TGTGCCAGCAGCGATCAATTGAGACTCCCCTTCCGTGAGCAGTTCTTC
abundance: -; v_gene: TRBV6-1; d_gene: TRBD2; j_gene: TRBJ2-2; CDR3aa: CASSESSGLAVGTGELFF; CDR3nt: TGTGCCAGCAGTGAATCTTCGGGACTAGCGGTGGGAACCGGGGAGCTGTTTTTT
abundance: -; v_gene: TRBV2; d_gene: -; j_gene: TRBJ2-4; CDR3aa: CAVRLEGAKNIQYF; CDR3nt: TGTGCCGTACGACTGGAGGGAGCCAAAAACATTCAGTACTTC
abundance: -; v_gene: TRBV15; d_gene: -; j_gene: TRBJ1-1; CDR3aa: CATSRALNTEAFF; CDR3nt: TGTGCCACCAGCAGGGCCCTGAACACTGAAGCTTTCTTT
abundance: -; v_gene: TRBV15; d_gene: TRBD1; j_gene: TRBJ2-7; CDR3aa: CATSRDLGTGHEQYF; CDR3nt: TGTGCCACCAGCAGAGATCTGGGGACAGGGCACGAGCAGTACTTC
abundance: -; v_gene: TRBV28; d_gene: TRBD2; j_gene: TRBJ2-7; CDR3aa: CASSLGLAGDEQYF; CDR3nt: TGTGCCAGCAGTTTAGGACTAGCGGGAGACGAGCAGTACTTC
abundance: few; v_gene: TRBV9; d_gene: TRBD1; j_gene: TRBJ1-2; CDR3aa: CASSVAGQGNHYGYTF; CDR3nt: TGTGCCAGCAGCGTTGCGGGACAGGGGAATCACTATGGCTACACCTTC
abundance: -; v_gene: TRBV29-1; d_gene: -; j_gene: TRBJ2-3; CDR3aa: CSVEWGSTDTQYF; CDR3nt: TGCAGCGTTGAGTGGGGATCCACAGATACGCAGTATTTT
abundance: once; v_gene: TRBV4-1; d_gene: -; j_gene: TRBJ2-7; CDR3aa: CASSQDLTGLGALYEQYF; CDR3nt: TGCGCCAGCAGCCAAGATTTGACGGGGTTGGGTGCTCTATACGAGCAGTACTTC
abundance: -; v_gene: TRBV6-5; d_gene: TRBD1; j_gene: TRBJ1-1; CDR3aa: CASRAGTGGTEAFF; CDR3nt: TGTGCCAGCAGAGCCGGGACAGGGGGCACTGAAGCTTTCTTT
abundance: -; v_gene: TRBV7-8; d_gene: -; j_gene: TRBJ1-1; CDR3aa: CASSSASGTNTEAFF; CDR3nt: TGTGCCAGCAGCTCGGCGAGTGGAACGAACACTGAAGCTTTCTTT
abundance: -; v_gene: TRBV4-1; d_gene: -; j_gene: TRBJ1-3; CDR3aa: CASSQVFRNSGNTIYF; CDR3nt: TGCGCCAGCAGCCAGGTTTTCAGGAACTCTGGAAACACCATATATTTT
abundance: -; v_gene: TRBV11-2; d_gene: -; j_gene: TRBJ2-2; CDR3aa: CASSRSALGGELFF; CDR3nt: TGTGCCAGCAGCCGCTCGGCGTTGGGCGGGGAGCTGTTTTTT
abundance: -; v_gene: TRBV28; d_gene: -; j_gene: TRBJ1-4; CDR3aa: CASRATDVNEKLFF; CDR3nt: TGTGCCAGCAGGGCGACAGACGTAAATGAAAAACTGTTTTTT
abundance: once; v_gene: TRBV19; d_gene: -; j_gene: TRBJ2-7; CDR3aa: CASSRDNYEQYF; CDR3nt: TGTGCCAGTAGTCGGGACAACTACGAGCAGTACTTC
abundance: -; v_gene: TRBV7-8; d_gene: TRBD2; j_gene: TRBJ2-1; CDR3aa: CASSFWREWPNEQFF; CDR3nt: TGTGCCAGCAGCTTCTGGCGGGAGTGGCCCAATGAGCAGTTCTTC
abundance: -; v_gene: TRBV5-1; d_gene: TRBD2; j_gene: TRBJ2-7; CDR3aa: CASSLVLAGGPYEQYF; CDR3nt: TGCGCCAGCAGCTTAGTCCTAGCGGGAGGGCCCTACGAGCAGTACTTC
abundance: -; v_gene: TRBV9; d_gene: -; j_gene: TRBJ1-1; CDR3aa: CASSLDGETEAFF; CDR3nt: TGTGCCAGCAGCCTAGACGGAGAAACCGAAGCTTTCTTT